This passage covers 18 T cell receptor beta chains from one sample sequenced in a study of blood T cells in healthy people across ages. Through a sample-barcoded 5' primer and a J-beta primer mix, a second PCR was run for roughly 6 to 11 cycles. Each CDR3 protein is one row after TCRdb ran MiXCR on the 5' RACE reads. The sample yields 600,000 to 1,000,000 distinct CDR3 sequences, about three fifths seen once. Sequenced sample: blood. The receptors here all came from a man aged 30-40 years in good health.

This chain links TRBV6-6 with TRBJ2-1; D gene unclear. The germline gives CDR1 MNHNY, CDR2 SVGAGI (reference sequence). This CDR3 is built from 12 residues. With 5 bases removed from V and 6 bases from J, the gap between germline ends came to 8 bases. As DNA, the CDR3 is TGTGCCAGCAGTCGAAACAGCAATGAGCAGTTCTTC. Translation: CASSRNSNEQFF.

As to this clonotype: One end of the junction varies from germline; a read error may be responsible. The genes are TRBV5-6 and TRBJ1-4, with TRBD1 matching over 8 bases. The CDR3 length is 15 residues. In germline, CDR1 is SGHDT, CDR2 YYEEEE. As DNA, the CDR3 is TGTGCCAGCAGCTGGGACAGGTTCACTAATGAAAAACTGTTCTTT. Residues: CASSWDRFTNEKLFF. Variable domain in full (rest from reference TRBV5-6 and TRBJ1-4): DAGVTQSPTHLIKTRGQQVTLRCSPKSGHDTVSWYQQALGQGPQFIFQYYEEEERQRGNFPDRFSGHQFPNYSSELNVNALLLGDSALYLCASSWDRFTNEKLFFGSGTQLSVL.

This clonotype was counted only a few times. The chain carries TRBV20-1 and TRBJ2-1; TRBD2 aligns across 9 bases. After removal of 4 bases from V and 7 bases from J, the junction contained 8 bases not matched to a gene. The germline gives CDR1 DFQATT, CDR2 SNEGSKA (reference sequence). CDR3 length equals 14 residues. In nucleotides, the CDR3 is TGCAGTGCTATTCTAGCGGGGTGGATTAATGAGCAGTTCTTC. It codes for CSAILAGWINEQFF.

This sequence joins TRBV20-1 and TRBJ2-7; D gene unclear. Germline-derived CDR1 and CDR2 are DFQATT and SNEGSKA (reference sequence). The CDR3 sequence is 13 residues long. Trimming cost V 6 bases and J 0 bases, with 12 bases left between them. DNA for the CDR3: TGCAGTGCAAGGTCGCTGGACTCCTACGAGCAGTACTTC. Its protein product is CSARSLDSYEQYF.

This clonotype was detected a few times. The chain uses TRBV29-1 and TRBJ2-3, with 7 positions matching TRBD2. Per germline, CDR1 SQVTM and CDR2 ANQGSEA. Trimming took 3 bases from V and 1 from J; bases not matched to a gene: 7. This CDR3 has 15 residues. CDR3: CSVEERGDGTDTQYF. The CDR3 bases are TGCAGCGTTGAGGAGCGGGGTGACGGCACAGATACGCAGTATTTT.

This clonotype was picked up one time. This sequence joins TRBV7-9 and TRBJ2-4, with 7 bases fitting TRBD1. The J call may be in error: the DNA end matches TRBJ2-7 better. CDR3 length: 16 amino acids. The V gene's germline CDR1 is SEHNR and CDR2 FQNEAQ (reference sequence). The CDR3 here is CASSPGTDSIHYEQYF. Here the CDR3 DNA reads TGTGCCAGCAGCCCCGGGACAGATAGTATTCACTACGAGCAGTACTTC.

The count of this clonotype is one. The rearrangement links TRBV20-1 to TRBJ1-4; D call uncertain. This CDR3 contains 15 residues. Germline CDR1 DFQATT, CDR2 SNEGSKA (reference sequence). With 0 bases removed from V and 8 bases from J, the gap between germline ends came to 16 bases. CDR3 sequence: CSARDRSVAFEKLFF. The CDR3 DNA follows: TGCAGTGCTAGAGATCGGAGTGTGGCTTTCGAAAAACTGTTTTTT.

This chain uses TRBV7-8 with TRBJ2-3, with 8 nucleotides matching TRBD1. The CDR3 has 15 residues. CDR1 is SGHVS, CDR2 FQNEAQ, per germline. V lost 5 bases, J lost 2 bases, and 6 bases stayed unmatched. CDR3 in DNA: TGTGCCAGCAGCCTGAGGGACAGGCACACAGATACGCAGTATTTT. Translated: CASSLRDRHTDTQYF. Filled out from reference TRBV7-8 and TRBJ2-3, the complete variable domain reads GAGVSQSPRYKVAKRGQDVALRCDPISGHVSLFWYQQALGQGPEFLTYFQNEAQLDKSGLPSDRFFAERPEGSVSTLKIQRTQQEDSAVYLCASSLRDRHTDTQYFGPGTRLTVL.

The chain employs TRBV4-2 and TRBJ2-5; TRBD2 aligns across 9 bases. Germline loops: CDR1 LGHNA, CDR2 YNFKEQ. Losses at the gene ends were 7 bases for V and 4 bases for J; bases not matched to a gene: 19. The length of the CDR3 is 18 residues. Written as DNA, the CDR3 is TGTGCCAGCATTGTGGTTTGTCGGGCTAGCGGGACAGTAGAGACCCAGTACTTC. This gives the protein CASIVVCRASGTVETQYF.

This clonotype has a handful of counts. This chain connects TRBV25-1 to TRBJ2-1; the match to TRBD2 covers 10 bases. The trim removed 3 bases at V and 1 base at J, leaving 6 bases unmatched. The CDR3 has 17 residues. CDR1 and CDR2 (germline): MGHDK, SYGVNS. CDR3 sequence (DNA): TGTGCCAGCAGTGACAGCGGGGGGGCCCAGTCCTACAATGAGCAGTTCTTC. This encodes CASSDSGGAQSYNEQFF. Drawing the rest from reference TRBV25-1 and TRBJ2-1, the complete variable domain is EADIYQTPRYLVIGTGKKITLECSQTMGHDKMYWYQQDPGMELHLIHYSYGVNSTEKGDLSSESTVSRIRTEHFPLTLESARPSHTSQYLCASSDSGGAQSYNEQFFGPGTRLTVL.

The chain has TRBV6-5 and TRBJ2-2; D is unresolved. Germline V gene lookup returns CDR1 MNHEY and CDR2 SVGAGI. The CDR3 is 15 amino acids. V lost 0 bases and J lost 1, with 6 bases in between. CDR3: CASSYSPGNTGELFF. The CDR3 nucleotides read TGTGCCAGCAGTTACTCCCCAGGGAACACCGGGGAGCTGTTTTTT.

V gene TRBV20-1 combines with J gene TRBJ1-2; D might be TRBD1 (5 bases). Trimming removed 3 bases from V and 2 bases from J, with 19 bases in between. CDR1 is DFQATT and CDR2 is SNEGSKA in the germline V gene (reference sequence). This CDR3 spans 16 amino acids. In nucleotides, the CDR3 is TGCAGTGCTAGTACCCAGGGTCCGTATGGGAACTATGGCTACACCTTC. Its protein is CSASTQGPYGNYGYTF.

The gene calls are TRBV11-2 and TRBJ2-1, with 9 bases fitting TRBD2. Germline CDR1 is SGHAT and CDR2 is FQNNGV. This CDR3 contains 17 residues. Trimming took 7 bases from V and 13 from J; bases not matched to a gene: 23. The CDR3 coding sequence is TGTGCCAGCACGTCGGGTACCGGGACTAGCCCACTTTATCCTCAGTTCTTC. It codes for CASTSGTGTSPLYPQFF.

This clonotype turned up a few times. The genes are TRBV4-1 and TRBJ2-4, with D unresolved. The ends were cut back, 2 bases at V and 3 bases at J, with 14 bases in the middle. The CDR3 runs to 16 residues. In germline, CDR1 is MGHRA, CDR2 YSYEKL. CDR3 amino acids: CASSQPPPRIKNIQYF. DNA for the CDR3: TGCGCCAGCAGCCAACCTCCCCCACGGATCAAAAACATTCAGTACTTC.

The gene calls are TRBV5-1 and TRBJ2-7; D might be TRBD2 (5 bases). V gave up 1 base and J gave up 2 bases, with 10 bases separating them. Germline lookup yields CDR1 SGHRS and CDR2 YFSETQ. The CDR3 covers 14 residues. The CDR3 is CASSLIWGAYEQYF. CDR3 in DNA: TGCGCCAGCAGCTTGATCTGGGGAGCCTACGAGCAGTACTTC. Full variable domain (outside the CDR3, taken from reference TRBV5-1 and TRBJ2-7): KAGVTQTPRYLIKTRGQQVTLSCSPISGHRSVSWYQQTPGQGLQFLFEYFSETQRNKGNFPGRFSGRQFSNSRSEMNVSTLELGDSALYLCASSLIWGAYEQYFGPGTRLTVT.

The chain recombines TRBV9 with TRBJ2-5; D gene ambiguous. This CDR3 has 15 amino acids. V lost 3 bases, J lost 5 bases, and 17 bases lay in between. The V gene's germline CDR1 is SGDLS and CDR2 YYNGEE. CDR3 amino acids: CASSESPFSVETQYF. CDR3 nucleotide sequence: TGTGCCAGCAGCGAGAGCCCCTTTTCTGTTGAGACCCAGTACTTC.

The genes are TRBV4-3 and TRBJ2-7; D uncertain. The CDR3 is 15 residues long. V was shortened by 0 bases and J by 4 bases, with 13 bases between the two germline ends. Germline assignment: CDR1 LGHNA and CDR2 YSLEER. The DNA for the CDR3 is TGCGCCAGCAGCCAAGATGCTGAGGATATTTACGAGCAGTACTTC. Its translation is CASSQDAEDIYEQYF.

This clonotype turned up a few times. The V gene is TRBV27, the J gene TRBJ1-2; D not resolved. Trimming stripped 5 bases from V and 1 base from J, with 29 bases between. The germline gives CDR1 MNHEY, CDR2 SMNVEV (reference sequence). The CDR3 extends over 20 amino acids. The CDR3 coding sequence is TGTGCCAGCAGTCCCACGGGTGAGGGCCGCCCGATCAATAATAACTATGGCTACACCTTC. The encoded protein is CASSPTGEGRPINNNYGYTF.